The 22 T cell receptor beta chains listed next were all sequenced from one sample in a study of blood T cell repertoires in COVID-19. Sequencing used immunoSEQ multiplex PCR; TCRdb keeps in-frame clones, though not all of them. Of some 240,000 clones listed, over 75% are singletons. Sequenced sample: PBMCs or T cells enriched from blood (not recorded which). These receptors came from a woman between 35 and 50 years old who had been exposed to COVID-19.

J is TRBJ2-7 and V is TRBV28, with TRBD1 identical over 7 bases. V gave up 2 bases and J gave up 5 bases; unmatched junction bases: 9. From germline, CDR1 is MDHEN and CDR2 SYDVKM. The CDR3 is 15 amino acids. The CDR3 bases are TGTGCCAGCAGTTTAAATAGGGGGCATTACAACGAGCAGTACTTC. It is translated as CASSLNRGHYNEQYF.

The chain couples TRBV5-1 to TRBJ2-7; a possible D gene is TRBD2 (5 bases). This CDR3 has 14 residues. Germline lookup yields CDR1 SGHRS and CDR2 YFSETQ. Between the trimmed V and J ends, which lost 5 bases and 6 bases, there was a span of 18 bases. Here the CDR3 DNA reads TGCGCCAGCAGGGATTTAGGAGGTTTTGGCGAGCAGTACTTC. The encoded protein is CASRDLGGFGEQYF. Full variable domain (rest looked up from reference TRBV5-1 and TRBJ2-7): KAGVTQTPRYLIKTRGQQVTLSCSPISGHRSVSWYQQTPGQGLQFLFEYFSETQRNKGNFPGRFSGRQFSNSRSEMNVSTLELGDSALYLCASRDLGGFGEQYFGPGTRLTVT.

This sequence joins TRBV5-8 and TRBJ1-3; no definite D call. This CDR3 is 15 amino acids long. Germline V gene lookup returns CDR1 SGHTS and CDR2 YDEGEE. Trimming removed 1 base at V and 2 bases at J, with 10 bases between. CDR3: CASSLRGAPGNTIYF. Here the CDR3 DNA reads TGTGCCAGCAGCTTGCGGGGAGCCCCTGGAAACACCATATATTTT.

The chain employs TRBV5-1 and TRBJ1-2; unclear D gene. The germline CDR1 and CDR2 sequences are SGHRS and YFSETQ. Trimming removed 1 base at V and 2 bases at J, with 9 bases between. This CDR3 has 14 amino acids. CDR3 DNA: TGCGCCAGCAGCTTGACACATACGAACTATGGCTACACCTTC. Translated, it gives CASSLTHTNYGYTF.

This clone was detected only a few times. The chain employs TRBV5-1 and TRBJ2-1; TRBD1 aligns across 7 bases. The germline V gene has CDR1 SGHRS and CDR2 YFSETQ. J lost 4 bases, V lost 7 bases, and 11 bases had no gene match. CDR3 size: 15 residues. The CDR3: CASRTTGFRYNEQFF. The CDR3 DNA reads TGCGCCAGCCGGACGACAGGGTTTCGGTACAATGAGCAGTTCTTC.

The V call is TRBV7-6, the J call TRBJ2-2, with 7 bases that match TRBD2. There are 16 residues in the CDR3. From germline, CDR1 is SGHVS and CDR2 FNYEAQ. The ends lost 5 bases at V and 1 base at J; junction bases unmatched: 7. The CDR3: CASSQRSGENTGELFF. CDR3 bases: TGTGCCAGCAGCCAAAGAAGCGGGGAGAACACCGGGGAGCTGTTTTTT.

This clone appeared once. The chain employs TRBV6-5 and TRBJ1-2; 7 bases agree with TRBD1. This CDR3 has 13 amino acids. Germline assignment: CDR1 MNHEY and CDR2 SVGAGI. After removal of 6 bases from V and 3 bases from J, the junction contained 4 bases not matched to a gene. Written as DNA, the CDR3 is TGTGCCAGCAGCACCGGGACAGACTATGGCTACACCTTC. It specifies CASSTGTDYGYTF.

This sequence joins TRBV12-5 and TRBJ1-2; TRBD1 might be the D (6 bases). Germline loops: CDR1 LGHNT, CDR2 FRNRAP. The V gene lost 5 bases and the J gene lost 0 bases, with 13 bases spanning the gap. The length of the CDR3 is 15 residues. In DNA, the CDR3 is TGTGCTAGTGGTCCTCAGGGGATCGCTAACTATGGCTACACCTTC. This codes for CASGPQGIANYGYTF.

CDR3 nucleotide sequence: TGTGCCAGCGTATCAGGGGGCGTTGGGGCCAACGTCCTGACTTTC. Translated, it gives CASVSGGVGANVLTF. This chain links TRBV6-5 with TRBJ2-6, with 8 bases fitting TRBD1. The CDR3 covers 15 residues. With 8 bases clipped from V and 3 bases from J, the junction kept 6 bases outside the gene matches. Germline values: CDR1 MNHEY, CDR2 SVGAGI.

The CDR3 spells CAWSYLGGSNTEAFF. Here the CDR3 DNA reads TGTGCCTGGAGCTACCTAGGAGGGAGTAACACTGAAGCTTTCTTT. The chain has TRBV30 and TRBJ1-1; D uncertain. The CDR3 consists of 15 residues. CDR1 and CDR2 from the germline V gene are GTSNPN and SVGIG (reference sequence). Trimming took 3 bases from V and 2 from J, leaving 16 bases between them.

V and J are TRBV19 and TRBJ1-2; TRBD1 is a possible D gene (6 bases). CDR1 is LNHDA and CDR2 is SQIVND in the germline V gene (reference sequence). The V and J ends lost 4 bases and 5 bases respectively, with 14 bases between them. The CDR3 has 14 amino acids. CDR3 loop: CASSTLQGLYGYTF. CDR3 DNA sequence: TGTGCCAGTAGTACTCTCCAGGGGTTGTATGGCTACACCTTC.

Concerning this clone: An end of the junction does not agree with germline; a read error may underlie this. CDR3 protein: CASSLSYETENSGELFF. Here the CDR3 DNA reads TGTGCCAGCAGCTTATCTTACGAGACAGAGAACTCCGGGGAGCTGTTTTTT. This rearrangement joins TRBV13 to TRBJ2-2; a possible D gene is TRBD1 (5 bases). Germline V lookup: CDR1 PRHDT, CDR2 FYEKMQ (reference sequence). This CDR3 region has 17 residues.

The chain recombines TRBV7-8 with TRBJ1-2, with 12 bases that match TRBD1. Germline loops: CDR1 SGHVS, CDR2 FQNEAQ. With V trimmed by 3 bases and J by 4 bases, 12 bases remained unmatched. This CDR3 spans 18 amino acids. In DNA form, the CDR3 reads TGTGCCAGCAGCTTCGAGGCGGGACAGGGGGCTTTTGTCTATGGCTACACCTTC. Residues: CASSFEAGQGAFVYGYTF.

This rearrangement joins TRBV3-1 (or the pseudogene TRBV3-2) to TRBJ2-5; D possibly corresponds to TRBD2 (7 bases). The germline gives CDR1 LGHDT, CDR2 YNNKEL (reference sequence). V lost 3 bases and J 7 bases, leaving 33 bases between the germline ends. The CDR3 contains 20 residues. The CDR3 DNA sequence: TGTGCCAGCAGCCAGAGCCATCCTAGGGGGGGGAGGGGTACAAGCGGGACCCAGTACTTC. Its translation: CASSQSHPRGGRGTSGTQYF.

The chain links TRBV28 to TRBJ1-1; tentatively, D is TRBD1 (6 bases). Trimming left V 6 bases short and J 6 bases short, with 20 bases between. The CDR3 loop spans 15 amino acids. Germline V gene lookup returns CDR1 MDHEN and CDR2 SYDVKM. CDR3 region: CASRRDSGGDAEAFF. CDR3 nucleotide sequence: TGTGCCAGCAGGCGCGACAGCGGGGGCGACGCTGAAGCTTTCTTT.

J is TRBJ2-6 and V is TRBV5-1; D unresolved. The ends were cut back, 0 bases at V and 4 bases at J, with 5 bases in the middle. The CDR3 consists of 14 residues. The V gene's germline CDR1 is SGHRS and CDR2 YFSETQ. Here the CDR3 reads CASSLASGANVLTF. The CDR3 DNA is TGCGCCAGCAGCTTGGCATCCGGGGCCAACGTCCTGACTTTC.

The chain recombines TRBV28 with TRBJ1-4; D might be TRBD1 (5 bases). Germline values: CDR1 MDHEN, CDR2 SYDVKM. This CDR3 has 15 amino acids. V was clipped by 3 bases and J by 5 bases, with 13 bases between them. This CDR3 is CASSFAGDQNEKLFF. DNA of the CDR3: TGTGCCAGCAGTTTCGCGGGGGATCAAAATGAAAAACTGTTTTTT. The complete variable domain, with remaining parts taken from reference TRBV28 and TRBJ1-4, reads DVKVTQSSRYLVKRTGEKVFLECVQDMDHENMFWYRQDPGLGLRLIYFSYDVKMKEKGDIPEGYSVSREKKERFSLILESASTNQTSMYLCASSFAGDQNEKLFFGSGTQLSVL.

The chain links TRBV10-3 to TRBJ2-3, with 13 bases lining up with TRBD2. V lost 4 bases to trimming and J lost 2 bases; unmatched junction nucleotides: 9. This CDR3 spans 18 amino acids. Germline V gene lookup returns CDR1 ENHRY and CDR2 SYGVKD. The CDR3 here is CAISGAGTSGTNTDTQYF. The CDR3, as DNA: TGTGCCATCAGTGGCGCCGGGACTAGCGGGACAAACACAGATACGCAGTATTTT.

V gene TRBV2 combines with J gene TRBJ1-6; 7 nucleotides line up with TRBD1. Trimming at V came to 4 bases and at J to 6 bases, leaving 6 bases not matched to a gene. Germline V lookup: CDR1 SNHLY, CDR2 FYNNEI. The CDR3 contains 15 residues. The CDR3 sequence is CASSASGQLNSPLHF. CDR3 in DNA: TGTGCCAGCAGTGCTTCGGGACAGCTTAATTCACCCCTCCACTTT.

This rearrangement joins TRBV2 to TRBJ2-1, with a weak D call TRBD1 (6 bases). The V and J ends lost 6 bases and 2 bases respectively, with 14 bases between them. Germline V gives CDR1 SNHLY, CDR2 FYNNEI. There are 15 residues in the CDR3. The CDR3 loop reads CASSTGPGAYNEQFF. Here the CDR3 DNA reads TGTGCCAGCAGCACCGGGCCAGGGGCCTACAATGAGCAGTTCTTC. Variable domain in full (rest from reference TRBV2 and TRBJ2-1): EPEVTQTPSHQVTQMGQEVILRCVPISNHLYFYWYRQILGQKVEFLVSFYNNEISEKSEIFDDQFSVERPDGSNFTLKIRSTKLEDSAMYFCASSTGPGAYNEQFFGPGTRLTVL.

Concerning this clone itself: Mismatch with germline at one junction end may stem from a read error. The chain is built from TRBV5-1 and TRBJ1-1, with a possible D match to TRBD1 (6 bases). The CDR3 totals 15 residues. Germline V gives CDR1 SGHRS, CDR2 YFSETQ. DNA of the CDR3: TGTGCCAGCAGCATACTGACAGGAATGAACACTGAAGCTTTCTTT. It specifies CASSILTGMNTEAFF.

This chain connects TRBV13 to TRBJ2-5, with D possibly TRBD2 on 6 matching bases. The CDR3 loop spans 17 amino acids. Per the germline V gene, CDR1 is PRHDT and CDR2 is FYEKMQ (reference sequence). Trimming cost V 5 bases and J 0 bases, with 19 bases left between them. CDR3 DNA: TGTGCCAGCAGCCCCCGGCGAGGCGGGATGTACCAAGAGACCCAGTACTTC. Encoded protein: CASSPRRGGMYQETQYF. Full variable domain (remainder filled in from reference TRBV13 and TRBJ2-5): AAGVIQSPRHLIKEKRETATLKCYPIPRHDTVYWYQQGPGQDPQFLISFYEKMQSDKGSIPDRFSAQQFSDYHSELNMSSLELGDSALYFCASSPRRGGMYQETQYFGPGTRLLVL.